This T cell receptor beta chain is drawn from a study of vaccination and CD4 T cells after COVID-19. Findings of the study overall: Of the reactive clones in convalescent patients, a median approximately 86% showed up only post-vaccination.

A remark on this clonotype: Its target is not known.

CDR1 and CDR2 from the germline V gene are DFQATT and SNEGSKA (reference sequence). V was cut by 6 bases and J by 5 bases, with 16 bases left in between. The CDR3 contains 13 residues. The Oncomine TCR Beta short-read assay sequenced DNA from cultured CD4+ T cells. Cultured CD4+ T cells yielded the extracted genomic DNA. TCRdb recomputed calls from the PCR reads with MiXCR, one row per CDR3 protein. The sample includes some 17,000 distinct CDR3 sequences, around 45% of them seen just once. Treatment described: approximately 10-day PBMC culture with coronavirus spike peptide pools or control peptides (ViraFEST assay).

The input for sequencing was CD4+ T cells from blood, cultured in vitro, taken before SARS-CoV-2 vaccination. This receptor was identified in a human donor who received a COVID-19 vaccine. The chain employs TRBV20-1 and TRBJ1-2, with D possibly matching TRBD1 (5 bases). The CDR3, as DNA: TGCAGTGCAAACCGGGGGGGAGGGTATGGCTACACCTTC. Translating gives CSANRGGGYGYTF.